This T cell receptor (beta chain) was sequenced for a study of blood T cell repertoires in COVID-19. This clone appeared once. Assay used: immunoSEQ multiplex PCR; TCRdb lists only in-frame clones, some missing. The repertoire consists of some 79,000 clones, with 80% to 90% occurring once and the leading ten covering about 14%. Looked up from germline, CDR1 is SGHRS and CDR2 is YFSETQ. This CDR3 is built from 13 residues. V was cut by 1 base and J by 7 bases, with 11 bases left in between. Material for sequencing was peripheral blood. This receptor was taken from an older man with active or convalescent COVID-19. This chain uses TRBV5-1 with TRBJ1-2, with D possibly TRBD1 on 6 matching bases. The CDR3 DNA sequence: TGCGCCAGCAGCTTGACCGTGACAGGTGGCTACACCTTC. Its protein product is CASSLTVTGGYTF.